These T cell receptor beta chains were read from a single sample in a study of vaccination and CD4 T cells after COVID-19. Their antigen targets remain unknown. TCRdb processed the PCR reads anew with MiXCR; each CDR3 protein has one entry. The data hold roughly 8,400 distinct CDR3 sequences, with 60% to 70% observed a single time. The specimen was CD4+ T cells from blood, cultured in vitro. The receptor source for this set is a human donor who had recovered from COVID-19. Both conserved end residues are part of each CDR3. The D gene is left open where the match is weak. The size entry is marked missing in some rows and otherwise reads once, few, many or a size class.

j_call clone_size d_call v_call cdr3_aa cdr3_nt
TRBJ1-2 NA TRBD1 TRBV28 CASSMTGQAFSGYGYTF TGTGCCAGCAGTATGACGGGACAGGCCTTTTCTGGGTATGGCTACACCTTC
TRBJ1-1 NA TRBD1 TRBV7-6 CASSPRTGSMNTEAFF TGTGCCAGCAGCCCCCGGACAGGGTCGATGAACACTGAAGCTTTCTTT
TRBJ1-2 NA NA TRBV12-5 CASGLLRGGYTF TGTGCTAGTGGTCTCCTAAGGGGAGGCTACACCTTC
TRBJ2-3 NA NA TRBV5-1 CASSLGVPTDTQYF TGCGCCAGCAGCTTGGGGGTACCCACAGATACGCAGTATTTT
TRBJ1-2 NA TRBD1 TRBV4-1 CASSQVGQLRGYTF TGCGCCAGCAGCCAAGTGGGACAGCTTAGGGGCTACACCTTC
TRBJ1-5 large TRBD1 TRBV12-3/TRBV12-4 CASSAGTGNNQPQHF TGTGCCAGCAGTGCCGGGACAGGCAATAATCAGCCCCAGCATTTT
TRBJ2-5 NA TRBD2 TRBV7-2 CASSRRTSGQETQYF TGTGCCAGCAGCCGAAGGACTAGCGGACAAGAGACCCAGTACTTC
TRBJ2-7 NA NA TRBV6-1 CASSLVNEQYF TGTGCCAGCAGCCTAGTAAACGAGCAGTACTTC
TRBJ2-3 NA TRBD2 TRBV4-1 CASSQVAGYIDTQYF TGCGCCAGCAGCCAAGTAGCGGGGTATATTGATACGCAGTATTTT
TRBJ1-1 NA NA TRBV5-4 CASSGMIDTEAFF TGTGCCAGCAGCGGGATGATAGACACTGAAGCTTTCTTT
TRBJ2-2 NA TRBD2 TRBV7-2 CASSLGGLAGGELFF TGTGCCAGCAGCTTAGGGGGACTAGCAGGCGGGGAGCTGTTTTTT
TRBJ1-1 NA NA TRBV10-3 CAISESTPGAGTEAFF TGTGCCATCAGTGAGTCGACTCCGGGGGCAGGCACTGAAGCTTTCTTT
TRBJ2-5 NA NA TRBV6-5 CASSYPRQGWQETQYF TGTGCCAGCAGTTACCCCCGCCAGGGGTGGCAAGAGACCCAGTACTTC
TRBJ2-2 NA TRBD1 TRBV7-7 CASSSGTGNTGELFF TGTGCTAGCAGCTCCGGGACAGGGAACACCGGGGAGCTGTTTTTT
TRBJ1-2 NA NA TRBV20-1 CSGRSQGTYGYTF TGCAGTGGGCGGAGCCAGGGGACATATGGCTACACCTTC
TRBJ1-2 NA NA TRBV2 CASSEGIFGDGYTF TGTGCCAGCAGTGAGGGAATCTTCGGAGATGGCTACACCTTC
TRBJ2-7 NA NA TRBV7-2 CASSLSFGTDAYEQYF TGTGCCAGCAGCTTAAGTTTTGGTACAGACGCTTACGAGCAGTACTTC
TRBJ1-5 few NA TRBV19 CASSIGQRYDQPQHF TGTGCCAGTAGTATCGGGCAGAGATACGATCAGCCCCAGCATTTT
TRBJ1-5 NA TRBD1 TRBV6-1 CASSGGTDSNQPQHF TGTGCCAGCAGTGGGGGGACAGATAGCAATCAGCCCCAGCATTTT
TRBJ2-1 NA TRBD2 TRBV20-1 CSASGGRAVGNEQFF TGCAGTGCTAGTGGCGGGAGGGCTGTCGGCAATGAGCAGTTCTTC
TRBJ2-1 NA TRBD2 TRBV7-3 CASSPGLAGVYNEQFF TGTGCCAGCAGCCCGGGACTAGCGGGGGTGTACAATGAGCAGTTCTTC
TRBJ2-5 few NA TRBV30 CAWRSGPAGGTQYF TGTGCCTGGAGATCGGGACCAGCGGGCGGGACCCAGTACTTC
TRBJ2-3 once TRBD2 TRBV20-1 CSAGLAGTDTQYF TGCAGTGCCGGACTAGCGGGCACAGATACGCAGTATTTT
TRBJ2-3 NA NA TRBV11-3 CASSPGISTDTQYF TGTGCCAGCAGCCCCGGCATTAGCACAGATACGCAGTATTTT
TRBJ1-5 NA TRBD1 TRBV12-3/TRBV12-4 CASSTRQGTLLNQPQHF TGTGCCAGCAGTACCCGACAGGGGACCCTCCTCAATCAGCCCCAGCATTTT
TRBJ2-3 few TRBD2 TRBV20-1 CSAPTSGPPGTQYF TGCAGTGCTCCGACTAGCGGGCCCCCCGGTACGCAGTATTTT
TRBJ1-1 NA NA TRBV27 CASRPGQSNTEAFF TGTGCCAGCAGACCAGGACAGTCGAACACTGAAGCTTTCTTT
TRBJ2-3 NA NA TRBV24-1 CATSQAGRDTQYF TGTGCCACCAGTCAGGCGGGGCGAGATACGCAGTATTTT
TRBJ2-5 NA NA TRBV7-9 CASSLVEETQYF TGTGCCAGCAGCTTAGTGGAAGAGACCCAGTACTTC
TRBJ1-5 NA NA TRBV7-9 CASSLVGGGDQPQHF TGTGCCAGCAGCTTAGTGGGGGGAGGAGATCAGCCCCAGCATTTT
TRBJ2-7 NA NA TRBV19 CASSIRGELGSEWDEQYF TGTGCCAGTAGTATCCGGGGAGAATTAGGCTCCGAGTGGGACGAGCAGTACTTC
TRBJ1-2 NA TRBD1 TRBV6-1 CASSLRDSFGYTF TGTGCCAGCAGTCTCCGGGACAGTTTCGGCTACACCTTC
TRBJ1-1 NA TRBD1 TRBV7-2 CASSSIRGHTEAFF TGTGCCAGCAGCTCAATCAGGGGGCACACTGAAGCTTTCTTT
TRBJ2-3 large NA TRBV7-9 CASSDIGRNTDTQYF TGTGCCAGCAGCGATATCGGGAGAAACACAGATACGCAGTATTTT
TRBJ1-5 NA TRBD1 TRBV28 CASSPGQGLLANQPQHF TGTGCCAGCAGTCCGGGACAGGGCCTGTTAGCAAATCAGCCCCAGCATTTT
TRBJ1-6 NA TRBD1 TRBV20-1 CSAREDRGDSPLHF TGCAGTGCTAGAGAAGACAGGGGGGATTCACCCCTCCACTTT
TRBJ2-7 once NA TRBV19 CASSIGGTYEQYF TGTGCCAGTAGTATCGGCGGGACCTACGAGCAGTACTTC
TRBJ1-3 few TRBD1 TRBV7-3 CASSPGDRFDPGNTIYF TGTGCCAGCAGCCCGGGGGACAGGTTTGATCCTGGAAACACCATATATTTT
TRBJ2-5 NA TRBD1 TRBV5-1 CASSWTGGETQYF TGCGCCAGCAGCTGGACAGGGGGGGAGACCCAGTACTTC
TRBJ2-5 NA NA TRBV5-1 CASSLGGTSLETQYF TGCGCCAGCAGCTTGGGGGGGACGTCTCTAGAGACCCAGTACTTC
TRBJ2-3 NA NA TRBV28 CASSLDRDTQYF TGTGCCAGCAGTTTGGATCGGGATACGCAGTATTTT
TRBJ1-2 NA TRBD1 TRBV12-3/TRBV12-4 CASSPRQGAGGYTF TGTGCCAGCAGCCCTCGACAGGGGGCCGGTGGCTACACCTTC
TRBJ2-1 NA TRBD1 TRBV24-1 CATSDLDRGHEDEQFF TGTGCCACCAGTGATTTGGACAGGGGCCATGAAGATGAGCAGTTCTTC